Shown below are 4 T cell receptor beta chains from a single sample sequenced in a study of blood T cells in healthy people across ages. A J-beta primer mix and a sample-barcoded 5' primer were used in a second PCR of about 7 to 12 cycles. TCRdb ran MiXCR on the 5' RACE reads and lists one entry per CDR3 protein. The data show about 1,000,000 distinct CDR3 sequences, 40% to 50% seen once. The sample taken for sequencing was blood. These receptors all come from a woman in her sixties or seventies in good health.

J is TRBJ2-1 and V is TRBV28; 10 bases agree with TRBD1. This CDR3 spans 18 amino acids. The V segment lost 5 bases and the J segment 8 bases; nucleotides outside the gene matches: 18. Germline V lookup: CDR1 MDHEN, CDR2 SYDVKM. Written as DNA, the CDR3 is TGTGCCAGCAGTCCTATCATTTACCGGGACAGGGGCAGCTATGAGCAGTTCTTC. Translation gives CASSPIIYRDRGSYEQFF.

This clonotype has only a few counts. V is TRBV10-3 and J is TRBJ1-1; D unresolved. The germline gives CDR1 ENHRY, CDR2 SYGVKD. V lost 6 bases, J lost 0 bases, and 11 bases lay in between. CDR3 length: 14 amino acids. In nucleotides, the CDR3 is TGTGCCATCAGACCGGGCAGGATGAACACTGAAGCTTTCTTT. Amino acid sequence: CAIRPGRMNTEAFF.

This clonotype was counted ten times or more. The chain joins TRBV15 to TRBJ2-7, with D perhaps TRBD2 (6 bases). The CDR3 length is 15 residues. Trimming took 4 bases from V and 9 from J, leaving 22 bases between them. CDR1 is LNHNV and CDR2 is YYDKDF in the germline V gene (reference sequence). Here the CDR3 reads CATSKGGYRAPPQYF. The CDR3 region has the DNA TGTGCCACCAGCAAAGGAGGGTACAGAGCTCCCCCGCAGTACTTC.

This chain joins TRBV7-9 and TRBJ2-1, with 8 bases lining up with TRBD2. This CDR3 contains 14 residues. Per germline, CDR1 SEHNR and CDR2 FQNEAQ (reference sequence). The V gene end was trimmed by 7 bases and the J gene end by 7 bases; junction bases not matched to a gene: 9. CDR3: CASTTGGGWNEQFF. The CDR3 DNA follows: TGTGCCAGCACCACGGGAGGGGGGTGGAATGAGCAGTTCTTC.